This is a list of T cell receptor beta chains from one sample in a study of blood T cells in healthy people across ages. MiXCR, applied by TCRdb to the 5' RACE reads, yields one record per CDR3 protein. The table shows about 1.5 million distinct CDR3 sequences, with less than 45% occurring only once. Sample: blood. These receptor sequences come from a woman aged 18-29 years in good health. The CDR3 runs from the conserved cysteine through the conserved F or W. The D gene is left open where the match is weak. Clone size is given for some rows only: seen once, a few or many times, or a class if the clone is expanded.

>TRBJ1-2|NA|TRBV3-1|NA
TGTGCCAGCAGCCGGACAGCTCAAGGCTACACCTTC
CASSRTAQGYTF
>TRBJ2-7|TRBD1|TRBV20-1|NA
TGCAGTGCTAGCGACGGACAGGGTTTCGCCTACGAGCAGTACTTC
CSASDGQGFAYEQYF
>TRBJ2-5|TRBD1|TRBV6-1|few
TGTGCCAGCAGCTTGGACAGGGATGTTGAGACCCAGTACTTC
CASSLDRDVETQYF
>TRBJ2-5|NA|TRBV12-3/TRBV12-4|NA
TGTGCCAGCAGTTTCAGGCTAAATAAAGAGACCCAGTACTTC
CASSFRLNKETQYF
>TRBJ2-1|TRBD1|TRBV5-1|few
TGCGCCAGCAGCTTGGACGGGGACAGCTCCTACAATGAGCAGTTCTTC
CASSLDGDSSYNEQFF
>TRBJ2-7|TRBD2|TRBV11-2|once
TGTGCCAGCAGCCGGACGTTAGCGGGGGGCTCCTACGAGCAGTACTTC
CASSRTLAGGSYEQYF
>TRBJ2-1|NA|TRBV4-1|once
TGCGCCAGCAGCCAGATGGGGATGGACGTCAATGAGCAGTTCTTC
CASSQMGMDVNEQFF
>TRBJ2-4|TRBD1|TRBV7-2|many
TGTGCCAGCAGCTTAGTGGGACAGGGTGGGGACATTCAGTACTTC
CASSLVGQGGDIQYF
>TRBJ1-2|NA|TRBV28|few
TGTGCCAGCAGAGTGACAGGAGTCTATGGCTACACCTTC
CASRVTGVYGYTF
>TRBJ2-3|TRBD1|TRBV4-3|NA
TGCGCCAGCAGCCAAGAAAGGGGGCTCAATTTACTGACAGATACGCAGTATTTT
CASSQERGLNLLTDTQYF
>TRBJ2-1|NA|TRBV5-6|few
TGTGCCAGCAGCTCAGCAGGGGTTCGTTACAATGAGCAGTTCTTC
CASSSAGVRYNEQFF
>TRBJ2-5|NA|TRBV24-1|NA
TGTGCCACCAGTGTTAAAATCGGGGCCCAAGAGACCCGGTACTTC
CATSVKIGAQETRYF
>TRBJ2-2|TRBD2|TRBV2|NA
TGTGCCAGCAGTAGAACGGGGGGGCGATACGGGGAGCTGTTTTTT
CASSRTGGRYGELFF
>TRBJ2-1|NA|TRBV7-9|few
TGTGCCAGCAGCTCCAGCCAGGGTATCTCCTACAATGAGCAGTTCTTC
CASSSSQGISYNEQFF
>TRBJ1-2|TRBD1|TRBV2|NA
TGTGCCAGCAGTCGGGGGACAGGGAAAAACTATGGCTACACCTTC
CASSRGTGKNYGYTF
>TRBJ2-3|NA|TRBV6-5|NA
TGTGCCAGCAGTTACTCGATAGCCCGGCTCACAGATACGCAGTATTTT
CASSYSIARLTDTQYF
>TRBJ2-1|TRBD2|TRBV10-3|NA
TGTGCCATCAGTCTAGCGGGAGGGGAGCAGTTCTTC
CAISLAGGEQFF
>TRBJ1-1|NA|TRBV20-1|many
TGCAGTGCCCAAAAGGGGGACACTGAAGCTTTCTTT
CSAQKGDTEAFF
>TRBJ2-1|NA|TRBV2|NA
TGTGCCAGTCGTCCGACTCGCATCTCCTACAATGAGCAGTTCTTC
CASRPTRISYNEQFF
>TRBJ2-5|TRBD2|TRBV4-2|few
TGTGCCAGCAGCCAGGGACTAGCGGGACCTCAAGAGACCCAGTACTTC
CASSQGLAGPQETQYF
>TRBJ2-5|TRBD1|TRBV18|NA
TGTGCCAGCTCACGAGGGACAGGCGGGGAGACCCAGTACTTC
CASSRGTGGETQYF
>TRBJ1-1|NA|TRBV7-9|few
TGTGCCAGCAGCTTAGGGCCGGCCGTCGACACTGAAGCTTTCTTT
CASSLGPAVDTEAFF
>TRBJ2-1|NA|TRBV6-2/TRBV6-3|few
TGTGCCAGCTCCCCATCCCTCGGACGGCCGAGCTCCTACAATGAGCAGTTCTTC
CASSPSLGRPSSYNEQFF
>TRBJ2-2|NA|TRBV4-2|NA
TGTGCCAGCAGCCAAGAAACCGGGGAGCTGTTTTTT
CASSQETGELFF